One and the same sample provided the 25 T cell receptor beta chains below, sequenced in a study of response to subunit inactivated influenza vaccine. From the RT-PCR reads, TCRdb called clonotypes with MiXCR, one entry per CDR3 protein. The sample contains 500,000 to 600,000 distinct CDR3 sequences, approximately 7.1% of which appear only once. Sequenced here: PBMCs from blood, sampled less than 25 months after vaccination. The receptors shown here come from a man in his fifties or sixties who received an inactivated influenza vaccine.

At least ten counts were recorded for this clonotype. The V call is TRBV3-1, the J call TRBJ2-5; D unclear. Germline loops: CDR1 LGHDT, CDR2 YNNKEL (reference sequence). The CDR3 covers 14 residues. With 5 bases removed from V and 4 bases from J, the gap between germline ends came to 14 bases. The CDR3 bases are TGTGCCAGCAGCGATCGACACGGTGGAGAGACCCAGTACTTC. Translation gives CASSDRHGGETQYF.

This clonotype was observed many times. The rearrangement uses TRBV5-1 and TRBJ1-1; D is possibly TRBD1 (5 bases). The length of the CDR3 is 14 residues. Germline values: CDR1 SGHRS, CDR2 YFSETQ. The V end lost 1 base, the J end lost 4 bases, and 11 bases lay between the germline ends. The CDR3 nucleotides are TGCGCCAGCAGCTTGTATAGGGGCGGCACTGAAGCTTTCTTT. Encoded protein: CASSLYRGGTEAFF.

The count of this clonotype is one. CDR3 loop: CSASFPNRADSYEQYF. For the CDR3, the DNA is TGCAGTGCTAGTTTCCCCAACAGGGCCGACTCCTACGAGCAGTACTTC. The V call is TRBV20-1, the J call TRBJ2-7; tentatively, D is TRBD1 (6 bases). Germline V gene sequence: CDR1 DFQATT, CDR2 SNEGSKA (reference sequence). The CDR3 runs 16 residues. V lost 3 bases, J lost 0 bases, and 18 bases lay in between.

There are a few counts of this clonotype. The chain recombines TRBV5-1 with TRBJ2-1; 10 bases fit TRBD2. The CDR3 sequence is 15 residues long. CDR1 SGHRS and CDR2 YFSETQ come from the germline V gene. J was trimmed by 8 bases and V by 1 base; bases with no gene match: 6. CDR3 region: CASSLSLAGVYEQFF. The CDR3 DNA sequence: TGCGCCAGCAGCTTGAGTCTAGCGGGGGTCTATGAGCAGTTCTTC.

This clonotype was counted ten times or more. The V call is TRBV20-1, the J call TRBJ2-6; TRBD2 agrees at 9 bases. J lost 1 base, V lost 3 bases, and 4 bases had no gene match. This CDR3 is built from 16 residues. CDR1 and CDR2 (germline): DFQATT, SNEGSKA (reference sequence). In nucleotides, the CDR3 is TGCAGTGCTAGTAGGGCGGGAGGGTCTGGGGCCAACGTCCTGACTTTC. Amino acids: CSASRAGGSGANVLTF.

In this sample, this clonotype turned up a few times. The genes are TRBV29-1 and TRBJ2-2; tentatively, D is TRBD1 (5 bases). This CDR3 spans 12 amino acids. Trimming took 4 bases from V and 6 from J, leaving 9 bases between them. The germline V gene has CDR1 SQVTM and CDR2 ANQGSEA. In nucleotides, the CDR3 is TGCAGCGTTGGAGACAGTGCCGGGGAGCTGTTTTTT. Residues: CSVGDSAGELFF.

This clonotype was detected a few times. The chain recombines TRBV6-5 with TRBJ1-2, with 7 bases fitting TRBD1. The CDR3 runs to 15 residues. Germline values: CDR1 MNHEY, CDR2 SVGAGI. Germline trimming cut 2 bases from V and 4 bases from J; bases unmatched to any gene: 7. CDR3 loop: CASSYPTGTAYGYTF. In nucleotides, the CDR3 is TGTGCCAGCAGTTACCCCACCGGGACAGCCTATGGCTACACCTTC.

This clonotype has more than one count but fewer than ten. The V and J genes are TRBV4-1 and TRBJ1-2; perhaps TRBD1 as D (6 bases). The length of the CDR3 is 15 residues. Germline assignment: CDR1 MGHRA and CDR2 YSYEKL. V was shortened by 4 bases and J by 1 base, with 13 bases between the two germline ends. The CDR3 nucleotides are TGCGCCAGCAGCCTCGGACAGACAGTTAACTATGGCTACACCTTC. Its protein is CASSLGQTVNYGYTF.

This chain connects TRBV7-6 to TRBJ1-2, with no clear D. Germline values: CDR1 SGHVS, CDR2 FNYEAQ. V gave up 1 base and J gave up 8 bases, with 17 bases separating them. There are 15 residues in the CDR3. CDR3 loop: CASSLDASLRDGYTF. The DNA of the CDR3 is TGTGCCAGCAGCTTAGATGCCAGCCTACGTGACGGCTACACCTTC.

This clonotype was counted ten times or more. The rearrangement links TRBV7-9 to TRBJ2-1; D gene uncertain. The V and J ends lost 1 base and 5 bases respectively, with 18 bases between them. There are 17 residues in the CDR3. Germline V CDR1 and CDR2: SEHNR, FQNEAQ (reference sequence). The chain's CDR3 is CASSLGFLGRFDNEQFF. CDR3 nucleotide sequence: TGTGCCAGCAGCTTAGGGTTCCTCGGTCGATTCGACAATGAGCAGTTCTTC.

This clonotype showed up many times. This chain links TRBV10-3 with TRBJ2-2; either TRBD1 or TRBD2 may supply D (5 bases each). V was pared by 10 bases and J by 6 bases, with 12 bases between. The germline V gene encodes CDR1 ENHRY and CDR2 SYGVKD. The CDR3 length is 12 residues. CDR3 protein: CATWDPPGELFF. For the CDR3, the DNA is TGTGCCACTTGGGACCCGCCCGGGGAGCTGTTTTTT.

In this sample, this clonotype turned up many times. The chain links TRBV5-5 to TRBJ1-1; D possibly corresponds to TRBD1 (5 bases). Trimming removed 0 bases from V and 3 bases from J, with 6 bases in between. In germline, CDR1 is SGHKS, CDR2 YYEKEE (reference sequence). The CDR3 loop spans 13 amino acids. For the CDR3, the DNA is TGTGCCAGCAGCTTGGAACAGGACACTGAAGCTTTCTTT. Its protein is CASSLEQDTEAFF.

Here the CDR3 DNA reads TGTGCCAGCAGCTTCGGACAGGGGGCGACAGATACGCAGTATTTT. As protein: CASSFGQGATDTQYF. This chain joins TRBV7-2 and TRBJ2-3; TRBD1 matches 11 bases. Germline lookup yields CDR1 SGHTA and CDR2 FQGNSA. V was pared by 3 bases and J by 3 bases, with 2 bases of the junction left unmatched. The CDR3 loop spans 15 amino acids.

The J gene is TRBJ2-7, the V gene TRBV9, with D perhaps TRBD2 (5 bases). The CDR3 extends over 13 amino acids. V lost 0 bases to trimming and J lost 7 bases, with 11 bases between them. Germline values: CDR1 SGDLS, CDR2 YYNGEE. CDR3 coding DNA: TGTGCCAGCAGCGTAGGAATTTCGGGGGAGCAGTACTTC. Translating gives CASSVGISGEQYF.

The chain joins TRBV20-1 to TRBJ2-5; perhaps TRBD1 as D (5 bases). Germline-derived CDR1 and CDR2 are DFQATT and SNEGSKA (reference sequence). CDR3 length: 14 residues. V lost 3 bases and J 6 bases, leaving 17 bases between the germline ends. CDR3 loop: CSASAGQGYQTQYF. The CDR3 DNA sequence: TGCAGTGCTAGCGCAGGCCAGGGTTATCAGACCCAGTACTTC.

This clonotype appeared a few times. This chain uses TRBV7-2 with TRBJ2-5, with TRBD2 matching over 8 bases. After removal of 1 base from V and 5 bases from J, the junction contained 9 bases not matched to a gene. Germline V gene sequence: CDR1 SGHTA, CDR2 FQGNSA. This CDR3 is built from 16 residues. The CDR3 bases are TGTGCCAGCAGCTTAGGTGCGGGGGGCGCGGGCGAGACCCAGTACTTC. Translation: CASSLGAGGAGETQYF.

The sample holds many counts of this clonotype. The genes are TRBV6-5 and TRBJ2-5; 7 nucleotides line up with TRBD2. The germline gives CDR1 MNHEY, CDR2 SVGAGI. V lost 2 bases to trimming and J lost 5 bases; unmatched junction nucleotides: 8. This CDR3 is built from 15 residues. The CDR3 is CASSYGAGLEETQYF. Written as DNA, the CDR3 is TGTGCCAGCAGTTACGGAGCGGGATTGGAGGAGACCCAGTACTTC.

This clonotype was found a few times. The gene calls are TRBV5-1 and TRBJ2-3; 11 bases match TRBD2. The germline V gene encodes CDR1 SGHRS and CDR2 YFSETQ. The trim removed 0 bases at V and 6 bases at J, leaving 12 bases unmatched. This CDR3 contains 18 residues. CDR3 protein: CASSLDDSGGAVSDTQYF. Written as DNA, the CDR3 is TGCGCCAGCAGCTTGGATGATAGCGGGGGGGCGGTTTCGGATACGCAGTATTTT.

V usage is TRBV20-1 and J usage is TRBJ2-2; a weak D match, TRBD1 (5 bases). The V end lost 6 bases, the J end lost 1 base, and 15 bases lay between the germline ends. Germline CDR1 is DFQATT and CDR2 is SNEGSKA (reference sequence). The CDR3 totals 15 residues. The CDR3 DNA reads as TGCAGTGCAATACACAGGTTGGGGAACACCGGGGAGCTGTTTTTT. Protein: CSAIHRLGNTGELFF.

This clonotype was observed a few times. The chain combines TRBV11-2 with TRBJ1-1, with 11 bases that match TRBD1. CDR1 and CDR2 (germline): SGHAT, FQNNGV. The CDR3 totals 15 residues. With V trimmed by 5 bases and J by 4 bases, 6 bases remained unmatched. The CDR3 nucleotides read TGTGCCAGCAGCCCGGACAGGGGGCGAGGCACTGAAGCTTTCTTT. Its translation: CASSPDRGRGTEAFF.

CDR3 loop: CASRTVATNEKLFF. CDR3 DNA: TGTGCCAGCCGAACGGTGGCAACTAATGAAAAACTGTTTTTT. The chain joins TRBV6-1 to TRBJ1-4; D gene unclear. Germline values: CDR1 MNHNS, CDR2 SASEGT. The CDR3 sequence is 14 residues long. V shed 8 bases and J shed 0 bases, with 10 bases lying between them.

A few counts support this clonotype. The rearrangement uses TRBV5-5 and TRBJ2-7; TRBD2 agrees at 8 bases. V shed 7 bases and J 2 bases; nucleotides not matched to a gene: 8. Germline V gene sequence: CDR1 SGHKS, CDR2 YYEKEE (reference sequence). The CDR3 has 14 residues. The CDR3 sequence is CASGPGLGAYEQYF. For the CDR3, the DNA is TGTGCCAGCGGCCCGGGACTAGGGGCCTACGAGCAGTACTTC.

The rearrangement uses TRBV6-2 or TRBV6-3 and TRBJ1-5, with TRBD1 matching 8 bases. Germline lookup yields CDR1 MNHEY and CDR2 SVGEGT. The CDR3 runs to 13 residues. With V trimmed by 8 bases and J by 4 bases, 4 bases remained unmatched. As DNA, the CDR3 is TGTGCCAGCCGGGACAGGAAAAATCAGCCCCAGCATTTT. Protein sequence: CASRDRKNQPQHF.

This clonotype was seen only a few times. The chain links TRBV10-3 to TRBJ2-4; D might be TRBD1 (5 bases). Germline V gene data show CDR1 as ENHRY and CDR2 as SYGVKD. The CDR3 loop spans 16 amino acids. V lost 0 bases to trimming and J lost 3 bases, with 12 bases between them. CDR3 loop: CAISESIKTVKNIQYF. In nucleotides, the CDR3 is TGTGCCATCAGTGAGTCCATTAAGACAGTCAAAAACATTCAGTACTTC.

This clonotype has only a few counts. This sequence joins TRBV7-8 and TRBJ2-2; no reliable D call. Looked up from germline, CDR1 is SGHVS and CDR2 is FQNEAQ. Trimming took 2 bases from V and 6 from J, leaving 13 bases between them. The CDR3 is made up of 15 amino acids. CDR3 loop: CASSLTDLGAGELFF. The CDR3 DNA reads TGTGCCAGCAGCTTAACTGACCTGGGTGCCGGGGAGCTGTTTTTT.